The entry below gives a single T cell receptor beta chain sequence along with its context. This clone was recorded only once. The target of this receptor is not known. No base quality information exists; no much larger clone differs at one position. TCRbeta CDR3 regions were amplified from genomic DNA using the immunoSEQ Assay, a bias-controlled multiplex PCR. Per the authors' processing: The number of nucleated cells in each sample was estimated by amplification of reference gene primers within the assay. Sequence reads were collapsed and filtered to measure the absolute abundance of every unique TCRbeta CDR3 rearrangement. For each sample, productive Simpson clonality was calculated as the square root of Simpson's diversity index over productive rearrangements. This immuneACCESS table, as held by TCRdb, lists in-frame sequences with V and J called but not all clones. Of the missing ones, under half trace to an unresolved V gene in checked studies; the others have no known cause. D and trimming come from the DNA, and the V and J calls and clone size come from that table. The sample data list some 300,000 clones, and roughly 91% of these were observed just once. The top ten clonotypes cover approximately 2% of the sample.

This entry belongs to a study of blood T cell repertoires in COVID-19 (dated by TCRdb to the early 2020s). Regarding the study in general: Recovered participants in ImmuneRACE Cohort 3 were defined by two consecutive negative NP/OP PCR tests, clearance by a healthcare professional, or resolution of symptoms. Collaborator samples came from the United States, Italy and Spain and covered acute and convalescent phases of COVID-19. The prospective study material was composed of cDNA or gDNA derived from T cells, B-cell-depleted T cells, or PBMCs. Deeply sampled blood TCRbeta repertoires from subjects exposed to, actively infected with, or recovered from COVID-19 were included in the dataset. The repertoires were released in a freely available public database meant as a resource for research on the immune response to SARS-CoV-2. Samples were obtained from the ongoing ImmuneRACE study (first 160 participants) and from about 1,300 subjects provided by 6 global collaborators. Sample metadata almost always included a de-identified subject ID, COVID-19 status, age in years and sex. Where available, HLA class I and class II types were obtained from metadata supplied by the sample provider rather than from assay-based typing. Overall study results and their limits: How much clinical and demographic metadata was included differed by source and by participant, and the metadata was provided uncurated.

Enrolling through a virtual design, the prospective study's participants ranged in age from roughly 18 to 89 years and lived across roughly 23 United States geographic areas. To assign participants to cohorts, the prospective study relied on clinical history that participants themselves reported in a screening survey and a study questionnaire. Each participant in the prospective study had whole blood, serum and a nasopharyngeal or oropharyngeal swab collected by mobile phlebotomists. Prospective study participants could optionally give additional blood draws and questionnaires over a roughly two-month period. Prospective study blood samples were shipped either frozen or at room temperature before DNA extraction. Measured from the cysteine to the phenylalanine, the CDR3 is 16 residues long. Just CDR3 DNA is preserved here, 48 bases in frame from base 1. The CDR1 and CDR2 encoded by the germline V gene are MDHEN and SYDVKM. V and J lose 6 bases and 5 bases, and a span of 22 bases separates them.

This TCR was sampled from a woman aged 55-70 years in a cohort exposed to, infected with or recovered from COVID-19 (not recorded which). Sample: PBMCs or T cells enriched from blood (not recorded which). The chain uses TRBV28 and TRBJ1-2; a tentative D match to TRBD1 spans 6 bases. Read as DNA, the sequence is TGTGCCAGCAGCCTCCCCGTCCCCCGGGACACATATGGCTACACCTTC. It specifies CASSLPVPRDTYGYTF.